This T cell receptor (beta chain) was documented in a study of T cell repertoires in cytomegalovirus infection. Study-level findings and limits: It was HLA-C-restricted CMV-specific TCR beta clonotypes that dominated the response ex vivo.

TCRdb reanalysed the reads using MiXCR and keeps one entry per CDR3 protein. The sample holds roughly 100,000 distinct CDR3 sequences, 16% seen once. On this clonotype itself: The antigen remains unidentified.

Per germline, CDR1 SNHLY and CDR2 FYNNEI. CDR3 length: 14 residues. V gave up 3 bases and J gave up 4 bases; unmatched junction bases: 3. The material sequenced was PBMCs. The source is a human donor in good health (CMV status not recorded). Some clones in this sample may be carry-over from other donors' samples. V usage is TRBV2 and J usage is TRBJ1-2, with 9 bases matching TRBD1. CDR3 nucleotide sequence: TGTGCCAGCAGTGAGGACAGGGGAGCCTATGGCTACACCTTC. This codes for CASSEDRGAYGYTF.